A selection of T cell receptor beta chains follows, all from one sample in a study of T cells expressing NK-cell markers. With the 5' RACE reads reprocessed, TCRdb shows one record per CDR3 protein and no DNA. This sample contains about 160,000 distinct CDR3 sequences. The specimen sequenced was blood T cells: a sorted CD56 or NKG2C T cell subset, CD4+ or CD8+ T cells, or bulk PBMC T cells (not recorded which). All receptors derive from a man aged 18-75 years in good health. Each CDR3 is given with its conserved first and last residue.

J gene,V gene,CDR3 protein
TRBJ2-3,TRBV7-9,CASSGRTGGDTQYF
TRBJ1-4,TRBV12-3/TRBV12-4,CASRGRLKLFF
TRBJ2-3,TRBV4-1,CASSQGSSGEGTDTQYF
TRBJ1-1,TRBV6-5,CASSSTSPTVWDTEAFF
TRBJ2-7,TRBV6-5,CASSPQDNSYEQYF
TRBJ2-7,TRBV5-1,CASSAKKGATSYEQYF
TRBJ2-2,TRBV6-2/TRBV6-3,CASSYPFPRTGAFTGELFF
TRBJ2-1,TRBV19,CASSTSDYNEQFF
TRBJ2-3,TRBV7-9,CASRPRAAGARDTQYF
TRBJ2-1,TRBV7-2,CASSDPGAANEQFF
TRBJ1-5,TRBV7-9,CASRVTGGIYQPQHF
TRBJ1-1,TRBV7-6,CASSPPTGQASEAFF
TRBJ2-5,TRBV3-1,CASSQERRMGETQYF
TRBJ2-7,TRBV21-1,CASSKCRAHEQYF
TRBJ2-1,TRBV2,CASSEAAAKSSYNEQFF
TRBJ1-1,TRBV20-1,CSARDFGARGLNTEAFF
TRBJ2-2,TRBV11-1,CASSLVDRPLRLMTGELFF
TRBJ1-5,TRBV7-8,CATHPKSAGQPQHF
TRBJ1-1,TRBV5-1,CASSLTTTLNTEAFF
TRBJ2-3,TRBV11-2,CASRGTGATSTDTQYF
TRBJ1-3,TRBV7-9,CASSLAQTISGNTIYF
TRBJ1-5,TRBV6-1,CASNKDWGGRSISNQPQHF
TRBJ1-2,TRBV25-1,CASSDGQGVWRYGYTF
TRBJ2-1,TRBV6-1,CASNPSGSSYNEQFF
TRBJ1-1,TRBV25-1,CATGGGPNTEAFF
TRBJ1-4,TRBV9,CASSGGGSGEKLFF
TRBJ1-1,TRBV19,CASSLFWGARNTEAFF
TRBJ2-1,TRBV7-3,CASSSHGLAGGATQFF
TRBJ2-7,TRBV29-1,CSAKARDRGNEQYF
TRBJ2-5,TRBV2,CASSQRLAGDQETQYF
TRBJ2-2,TRBV4-2,CASSHESGTGTGELFF
TRBJ2-1,TRBV5-1,CASTPAGGGNNEQFF
TRBJ2-1,TRBV5-1,CASRGRNNEQFF
TRBJ2-3,TRBV2,CASSARDRHGDTQYF
TRBJ2-7,TRBV2,CASSDWDNEQYF
TRBJ1-3,TRBV2,CASTLGPAADGNTIYF
TRBJ2-1,TRBV7-2,CASSLGTGGFF
TRBJ2-1,TRBV7-6,CASSPLPGTGDNEQFF
TRBJ2-5,TRBV15,CATSNQNGPGLETQYF
TRBJ2-1,TRBV7-8,CASSLIGGLTNEQFF
TRBJ2-2,TRBV24-1,CATSPWTGPNTGELFF
TRBJ2-7,TRBV5-1,CASSLGEGGVDEQYF
TRBJ2-1,TRBV9,CASSPTSGEGNEQFF
TRBJ2-1,TRBV4-2,CASSRVGDTYNEQFF
TRBJ2-1,TRBV11-2,CASSLDYRWDRALYNEQFF
TRBJ2-2,TRBV5-6,CASSLGMLARELFF